This TCR beta chain was observed in a study of shared clonotypes between healthy human individuals. Study-wide results and caveats: Generally, naive subsets (rather than memory subsets) showed larger estimated richness.

Terminally differentiated effector memory CD45RA+ cells were excluded by CCR7 positive selection of CD45RO-negative cells. All donors qualified as healthy HIV-negative adults and had experienced no recent acute infections or vaccinations. Here immunoSEQ multiplex PCR was the method, and the copy in TCRdb shows in-frame clones only, minus some. The data contain some 2 million clones, roughly 94% of them singletons. The J segment lost 5 bases and the V segment lost 1 base, leaving 3 bases of the junction unmatched. This CDR3 is built from 14 residues. Looked up from germline, CDR1 is MNHNS and CDR2 is SASEGT. A word on this clone: The antigen is undetermined.

This clonotype originated in a young man in good health. The chain joins TRBV6-1 to TRBJ2-7; 9 bases map to TRBD1. The source material was naive CD8+ T cells sorted from blood. The CDR3 nucleotides are TGTGCCAGCAGTGAAGGGGACAGGGTTCACGAGCAGTACTTC. Protein: CASSEGDRVHEQYF.